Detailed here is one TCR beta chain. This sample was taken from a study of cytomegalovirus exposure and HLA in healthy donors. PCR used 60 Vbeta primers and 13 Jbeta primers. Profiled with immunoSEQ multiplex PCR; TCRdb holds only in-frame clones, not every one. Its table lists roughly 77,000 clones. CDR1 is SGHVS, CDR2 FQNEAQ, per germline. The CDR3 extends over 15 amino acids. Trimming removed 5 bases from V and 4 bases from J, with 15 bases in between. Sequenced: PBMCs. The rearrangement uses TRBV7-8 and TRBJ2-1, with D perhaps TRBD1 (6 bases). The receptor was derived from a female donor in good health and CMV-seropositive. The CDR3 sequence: CASSVTGLAYNEQFF. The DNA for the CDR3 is TGTGCCAGCAGCGTAACAGGGTTAGCTTACAATGAGCAGTTCTTC.